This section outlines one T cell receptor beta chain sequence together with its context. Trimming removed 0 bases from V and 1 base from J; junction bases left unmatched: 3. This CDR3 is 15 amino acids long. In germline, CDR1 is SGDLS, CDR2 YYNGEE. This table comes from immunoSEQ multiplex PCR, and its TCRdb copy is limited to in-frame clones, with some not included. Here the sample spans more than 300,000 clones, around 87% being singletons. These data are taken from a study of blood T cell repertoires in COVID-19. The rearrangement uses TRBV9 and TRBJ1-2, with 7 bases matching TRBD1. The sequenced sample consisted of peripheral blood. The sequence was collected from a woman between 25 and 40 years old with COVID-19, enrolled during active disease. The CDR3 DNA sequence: TGTGCCAGCAGCGTAGGGGACAGTCGTAACTATGGCTACACCTTC. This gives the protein CASSVGDSRNYGYTF.